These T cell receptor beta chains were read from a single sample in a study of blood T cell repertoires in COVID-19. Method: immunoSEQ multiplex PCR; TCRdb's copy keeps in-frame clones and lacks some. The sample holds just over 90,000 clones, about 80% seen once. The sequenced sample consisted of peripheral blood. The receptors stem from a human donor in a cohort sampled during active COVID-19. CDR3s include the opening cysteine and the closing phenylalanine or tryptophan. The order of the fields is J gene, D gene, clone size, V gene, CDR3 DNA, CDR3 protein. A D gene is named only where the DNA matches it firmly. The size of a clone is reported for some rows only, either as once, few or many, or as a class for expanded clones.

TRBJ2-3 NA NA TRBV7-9 TGTGCCAGCAGCTCAAGGGACTGGAAAACAGATACGCAGTATTTT CASSSRDWKTDTQYF
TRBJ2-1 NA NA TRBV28 TGTGCCAGCAGTTCCCCCAGGGGGGACTACAATGAGCAGTTCTTC CASSSPRGDYNEQFF
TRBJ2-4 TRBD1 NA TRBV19 TGTGCCAGTAGTCTGTCCGGGACAGGGGGCCAAGCCAAAAACATTCAGTACTTC CASSLSGTGGQAKNIQYF
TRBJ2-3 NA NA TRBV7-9 TGTGCCAGCAGCTCAGGCAGGGGTGGGATCCCCACAGATACGCAGTATTTT CASSSGRGGIPTDTQYF
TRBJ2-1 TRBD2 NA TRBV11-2 TGTGCCAGCAGCTTCGGGACTAGCGGATACAATGAGCAGTTCTTC CASSFGTSGYNEQFF
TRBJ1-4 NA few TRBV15 TGTGCCACCAGCAGAGACAGGGTTGTTGAAAAACTGTTTTTT CATSRDRVVEKLFF
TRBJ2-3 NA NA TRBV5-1 TGCGCCAGCACCTTCGGGGGAAGCACAGATACGCAGTATTTT CASTFGGSTDTQYF
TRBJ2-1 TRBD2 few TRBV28 TGTGCCAGCAGTTCAGGCGGGGGTCAGGCCTACAATGAGCAGTTCTTC CASSSGGGQAYNEQFF
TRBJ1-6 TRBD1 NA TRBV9 TGTGCCAGCAGCAAACAGGGGGGAAATTCACCCCTCCACTTT CASSKQGGNSPLHF
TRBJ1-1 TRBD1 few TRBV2 TGTGCCACCACACAGGGGGTGAACACTGAAGCTTTCTTT CATTQGVNTEAFF
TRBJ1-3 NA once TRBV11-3 TGTGCCAGCAGCTTATCGGGGATGGGAAACACCATATATTTT CASSLSGMGNTIYF
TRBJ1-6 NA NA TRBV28 TGTGCCAGCAGTTCCCTAAGAGGTAGTTCACCCCTCCACTTT CASSSLRGSSPLHF
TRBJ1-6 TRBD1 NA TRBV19 TGTGCCAGTAGTGACAGGGATCCCTCCTCACCCCTCCACTTT CASSDRDPSSPLHF
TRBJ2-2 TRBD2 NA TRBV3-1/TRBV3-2 TGTGCCACCTCCGGCGGGGGGCACACCGGGGAGCTGTTTTTT CATSGGGHTGELFF
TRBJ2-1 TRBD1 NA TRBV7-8 TGTGCCAGCAGCACAATGGGACAGGGTGGTTACAATGAGCAGTTCTTC CASSTMGQGGYNEQFF
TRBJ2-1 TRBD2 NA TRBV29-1 TGCAGCGTTGAAGGCGGGAGTGTGGATGAGCAGTTCTTC CSVEGGSVDEQFF
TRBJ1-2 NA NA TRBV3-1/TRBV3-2 TGTGCCAGCAGCCAGGGCAGGGGTAGTATCTATGGCTACACCTTC CASSQGRGSIYGYTF
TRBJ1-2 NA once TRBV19 TGTGCCAGTAGTATCCAACAGTCAGGTGGCTACACCTTC CASSIQQSGGYTF
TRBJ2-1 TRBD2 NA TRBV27 TGTGCCAGTAGGGGGCTAGCGGGAACCGCCATTAACAATGAGCAGTTCTTC CASRGLAGTAINNEQFF
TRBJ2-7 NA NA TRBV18 TGTGCCAGCTCACCCACGACAGGTACGAATGAGCAGTACTTC CASSPTTGTNEQYF
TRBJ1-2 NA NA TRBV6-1 TGTGCCAGCAGTGAATTATCGGTTTATGGCTACACCTTC CASSELSVYGYTF
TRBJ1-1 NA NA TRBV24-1 TGTGCCACCAGTGCCAAGAGCGGACTGAACACTGAAGCTTTCTTT CATSAKSGLNTEAFF
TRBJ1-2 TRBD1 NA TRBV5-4 TGTGCCAGCAGCTCGGGAGGCCCAGGACAGGGTTTCCGAGGCTACACCTTC CASSSGGPGQGFRGYTF
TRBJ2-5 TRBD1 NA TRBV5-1 TGCGCCAGCAGCTTGGATCCGACAGGGGCGGGGGAGACCCAGTACTTC CASSLDPTGAGETQYF
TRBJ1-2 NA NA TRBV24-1 TGTGCCACCAGTGATCCATCGACAACCTATGGCTACACCTTC CATSDPSTTYGYTF
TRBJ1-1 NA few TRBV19 TGTGCCAGTAGTCTAGGTGGCGGCACTGAAGCTTTCTTT CASSLGGGTEAFF
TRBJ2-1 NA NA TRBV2 TGTGCCAGTGCCACGAGGGTGCGAAACAATGAGCAGTTCTTC CASATRVRNNEQFF
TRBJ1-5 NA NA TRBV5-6 TGTGCCAGCAGCTTTCAGGGCAGTCATCAGCCCCAGCATTTT CASSFQGSHQPQHF
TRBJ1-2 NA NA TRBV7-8 TGTGCCAGCAGCGTCCGCGGCCAGGGAAACTATGGCTACACCTTC CASSVRGQGNYGYTF
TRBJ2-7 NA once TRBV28 TGTGCCAGCAGTCCCGGACAGCTAGTCTACGAGCAGTACTTC CASSPGQLVYEQYF
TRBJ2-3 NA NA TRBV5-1 TGCGCCAGCAGCCGGTCTCCCCGTCCAGATACGCAGTATTTT CASSRSPRPDTQYF
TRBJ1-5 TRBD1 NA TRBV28 TGTGCCAGCAGACCTGACAGGGTCGGACAGCCCCAGCATTTT CASRPDRVGQPQHF
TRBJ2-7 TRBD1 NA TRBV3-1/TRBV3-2 TGTGCCAGCAGCCAGGGACAGGGGGGATTTTGGGAGCAGTACTTC CASSQGQGGFWEQYF
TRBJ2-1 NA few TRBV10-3 TGTGCCATCAGTTATTCGGACTTATACAATGAGCAGTTCTTC CAISYSDLYNEQFF
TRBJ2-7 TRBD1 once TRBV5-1 TGCGCCAGCAGCTTGGAAGGGACAGACTTCAACGAGCAGTACTTC CASSLEGTDFNEQYF
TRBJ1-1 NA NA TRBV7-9 TGTGCCAGCAGCTCAGAAGTCGGGGGAACTGAAGCTTTCTTT CASSSEVGGTEAFF
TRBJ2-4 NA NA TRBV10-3 TGTGCCATCAGTGGGCAGGAAAAAAACATTCAGTACTTC CAISGQEKNIQYF
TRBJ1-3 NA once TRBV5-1 TGCGCCAGCAGCTTGGCCGGAGGGATTTCCTCTGGAAACACCATATATTTT CASSLAGGISSGNTIYF
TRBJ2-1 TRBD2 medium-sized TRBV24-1 TGTGCCACCAGTGATTCCCCCTGGCTAGCGGGAGTCAATGAGCAGTTCTTC CATSDSPWLAGVNEQFF
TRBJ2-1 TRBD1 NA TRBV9 TGTGCCAGCAGCGTAGCACAGGGGAATGAGCAGTTCTTC CASSVAQGNEQFF
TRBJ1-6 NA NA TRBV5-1 TGCGCCAGCAGCTTTTCACAGAATAATTCACCCCTCCACTTT CASSFSQNNSPLHF
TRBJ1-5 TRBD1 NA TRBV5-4 TGTGCCAGCAGCGTGACAGGGATGGGTGGGAATCAGCCCCAGCATTTT CASSVTGMGGNQPQHF